This entry lists 5 T cell receptor beta chains sequenced from one sample in a study of blood T cell repertoires in COVID-19. Using immunoSEQ multiplex PCR, the repertoire was profiled, and TCRdb retains in-frame clones only, with some absent. The sample yields approximately 190,000 clones, roughly 87% seen once. The specimen was peripheral blood. The origin of the receptors is a woman aged 40-49 years with acute or convalescent COVID-19.

V usage is TRBV5-6 and J usage is TRBJ2-2; 8 bases line up with TRBD2. Germline CDR1 SGHDT, CDR2 YYEEEE. The CDR3 spans 18 residues. V gave up 0 bases and J gave up 0 bases; unmatched junction bases: 7. The DNA of the CDR3 is TGTGCCAGCAGCTTGGGTCCTCCGGGGGGGACGAACACCGGGGAGCTGTTTTTT. Translation: CASSLGPPGGTNTGELFF. Complete variable domain (other parts from reference TRBV5-6 and TRBJ2-2): DAGVTQSPTHLIKTRGQQVTLRCSPKSGHDTVSWYQQALGQGPQFIFQYYEEEERQRGNFPDRFSGHQFPNYSSELNVNALLLGDSALYLCASSLGPPGGTNTGELFFGEGSRLTVL.

The table lists this clone with a few counts. The chain carries TRBV5-1 and TRBJ1-2; D may be TRBD1 (6 bases). This CDR3 contains 13 residues. The V end lost 0 bases, the J end lost 6 bases, and 9 bases lay between the germline ends. CDR1 SGHRS and CDR2 YFSETQ come from the germline V gene. CDR3 DNA sequence: TGCGCCAGCAGCTTGGAGGGGGAAAATGGCTACACCTTC. It codes for CASSLEGENGYTF.

The chain uses TRBV19 and TRBJ1-6; TRBD1 matches at 9 bases. CDR3 size: 15 residues. V lost 6 bases and J lost 7; bases outside the gene matches: 7. Germline CDR1 LNHDA, CDR2 SQIVND (reference sequence). CDR3 sequence: CASSLVGQGNSPLHF. The CDR3 coding sequence is TGTGCCAGTAGCCTAGTGGGACAGGGAAATTCACCCCTCCACTTT.

The chain links TRBV2 to TRBJ1-2; 10 bases are shared with TRBD1. The CDR3 totals 13 residues. V gave up 6 bases and J gave up 2 bases; unmatched junction bases: 0. Germline CDR1 is SNHLY and CDR2 is FYNNEI. The CDR3 spells CASRGQGNYGYTF. The CDR3 coding sequence is TGTGCCAGCAGGGGACAGGGGAACTATGGCTACACCTTC.

The chain's CDR3 is CASSPGAQAYNEQFF. The CDR3 coding sequence is TGTGCCAGCTCACCGGGGGCACAGGCCTACAATGAGCAGTTCTTC. The chain employs TRBV18 and TRBJ2-1, with D possibly TRBD1 on 6 matching bases. CDR1 and CDR2 (germline): KGHSH, LQKENI. V lost 3 bases to trimming and J lost 2 bases, with 11 bases between them. This CDR3 region has 15 residues.